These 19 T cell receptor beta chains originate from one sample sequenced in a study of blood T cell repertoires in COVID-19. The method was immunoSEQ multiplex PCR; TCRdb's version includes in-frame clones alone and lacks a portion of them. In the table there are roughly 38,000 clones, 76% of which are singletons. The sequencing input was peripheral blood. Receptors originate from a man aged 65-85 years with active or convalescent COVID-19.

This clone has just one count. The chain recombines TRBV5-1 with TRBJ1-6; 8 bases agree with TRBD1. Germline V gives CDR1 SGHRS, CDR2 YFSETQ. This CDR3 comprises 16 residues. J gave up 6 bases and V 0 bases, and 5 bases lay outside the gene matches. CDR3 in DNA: TGCGCCAGCAGCTTGGATGGCAGGGGGCTTAATTCACCCCTCCACTTT. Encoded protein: CASSLDGRGLNSPLHF.

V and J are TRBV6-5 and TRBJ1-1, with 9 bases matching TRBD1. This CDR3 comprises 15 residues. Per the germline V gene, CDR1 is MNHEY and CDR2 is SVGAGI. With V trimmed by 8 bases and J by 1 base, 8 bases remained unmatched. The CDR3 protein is CASVPGQGANTEAFF. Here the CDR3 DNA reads TGTGCCAGCGTCCCGGGACAGGGAGCGAACACTGAAGCTTTCTTT.

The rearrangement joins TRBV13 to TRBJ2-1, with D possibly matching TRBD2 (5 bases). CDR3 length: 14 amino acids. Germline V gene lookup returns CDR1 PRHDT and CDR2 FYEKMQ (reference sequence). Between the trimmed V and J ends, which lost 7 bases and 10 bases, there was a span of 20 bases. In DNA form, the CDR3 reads TGTGCCAGCACCCCTAAGGGCGGGCTAAGGGAGCAGTTCTTC. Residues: CASTPKGGLREQFF. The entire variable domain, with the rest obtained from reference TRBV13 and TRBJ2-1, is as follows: AAGVIQSPRHLIKEKRETATLKCYPIPRHDTVYWYQQGPGQDPQFLISFYEKMQSDKGSIPDRFSAQQFSDYHSELNMSSLELGDSALYFCASTPKGGLREQFFGPGTRLTVL.

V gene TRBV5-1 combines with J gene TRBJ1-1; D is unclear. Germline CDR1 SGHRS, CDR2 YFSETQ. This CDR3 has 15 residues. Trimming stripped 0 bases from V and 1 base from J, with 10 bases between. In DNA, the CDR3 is TGCGCCAGCAGCTTGGGTAGCTCAGCGAACACTGAAGCTTTCTTT. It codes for CASSLGSSANTEAFF. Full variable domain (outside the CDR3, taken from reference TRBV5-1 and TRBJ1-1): KAGVTQTPRYLIKTRGQQVTLSCSPISGHRSVSWYQQTPGQGLQFLFEYFSETQRNKGNFPGRFSGRQFSNSRSEMNVSTLELGDSALYLCASSLGSSANTEAFFGQGTRLTVV.

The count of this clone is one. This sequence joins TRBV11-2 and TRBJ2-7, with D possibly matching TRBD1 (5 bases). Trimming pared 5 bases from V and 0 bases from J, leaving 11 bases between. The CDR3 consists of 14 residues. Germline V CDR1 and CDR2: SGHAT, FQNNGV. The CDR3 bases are TGTGCCAGCAGCGTCGACAGTTACTCCTACGAGCAGTACTTC. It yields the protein CASSVDSYSYEQYF.

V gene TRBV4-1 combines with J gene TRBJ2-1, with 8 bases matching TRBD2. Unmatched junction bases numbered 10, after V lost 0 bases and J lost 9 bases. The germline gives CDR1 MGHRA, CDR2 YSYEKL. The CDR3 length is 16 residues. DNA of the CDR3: TGCGCCAGCAGCCAAGAGGCGGGGGGATTTTTAAGTGAGCAGTTCTTC. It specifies CASSQEAGGFLSEQFF.

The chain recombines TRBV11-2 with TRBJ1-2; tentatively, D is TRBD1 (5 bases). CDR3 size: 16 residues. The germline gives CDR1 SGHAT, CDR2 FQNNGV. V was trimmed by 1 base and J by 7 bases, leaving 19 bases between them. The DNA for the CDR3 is TGTGCCAGCAGCTTAGTGACAGCCGTACCGTCTGCTGGCTACACCTTC. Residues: CASSLVTAVPSAGYTF.

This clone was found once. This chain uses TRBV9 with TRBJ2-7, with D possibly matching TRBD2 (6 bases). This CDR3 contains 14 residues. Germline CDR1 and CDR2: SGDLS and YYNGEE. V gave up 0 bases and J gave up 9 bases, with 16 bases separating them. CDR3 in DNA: TGTGCCAGCAGCGTAGGAGGGTCTGGAGGGGTGCAGTACTTC. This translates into CASSVGGSGGVQYF. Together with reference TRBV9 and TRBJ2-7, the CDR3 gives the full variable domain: DSGVTQTPKHLITATGQRVTLRCSPRSGDLSVYWYQQSLDQGLQFLIQYYNGEERAKGNILERFSAQQFPDLHSELNLSSLELGDSALYFCASSVGGSGGVQYFGPGTRLTVT.

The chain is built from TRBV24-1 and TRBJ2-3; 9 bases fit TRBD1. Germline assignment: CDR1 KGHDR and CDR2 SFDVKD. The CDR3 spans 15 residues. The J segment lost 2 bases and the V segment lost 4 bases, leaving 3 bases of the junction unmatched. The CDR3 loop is CATSDWDRATDTQYF. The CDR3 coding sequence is TGTGCCACCAGTGACTGGGACAGGGCCACAGATACGCAGTATTTT.

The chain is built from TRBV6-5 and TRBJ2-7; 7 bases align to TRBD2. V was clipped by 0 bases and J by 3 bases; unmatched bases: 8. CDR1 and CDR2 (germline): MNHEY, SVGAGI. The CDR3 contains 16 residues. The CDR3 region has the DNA TGTGCCAGCAGTTACTCGATACTAAGCGGGAACTACGAGCAGTACTTC. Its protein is CASSYSILSGNYEQYF.

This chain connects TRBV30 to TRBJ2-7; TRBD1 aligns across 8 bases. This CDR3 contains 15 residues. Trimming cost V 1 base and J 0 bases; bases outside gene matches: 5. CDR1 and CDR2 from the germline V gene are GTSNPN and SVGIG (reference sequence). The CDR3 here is CAWSGGTGSSYEQYF. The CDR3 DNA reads TGTGCCTGGAGTGGCGGGACAGGTAGCTCCTACGAGCAGTACTTC.

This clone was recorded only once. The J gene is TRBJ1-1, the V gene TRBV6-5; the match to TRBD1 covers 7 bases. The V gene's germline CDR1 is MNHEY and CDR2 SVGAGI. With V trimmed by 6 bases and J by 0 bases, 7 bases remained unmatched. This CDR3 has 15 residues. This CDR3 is CASRHQGVMNTEAFF. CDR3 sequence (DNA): TGTGCCAGCAGGCACCAGGGGGTGATGAACACTGAAGCTTTCTTT.

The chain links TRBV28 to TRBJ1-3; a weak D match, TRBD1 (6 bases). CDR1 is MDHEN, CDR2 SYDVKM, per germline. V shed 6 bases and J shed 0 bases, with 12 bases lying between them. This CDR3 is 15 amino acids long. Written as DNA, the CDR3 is TGTGCCAGCAGCCGACAGGTTGACTCTGGAAACACCATATATTTT. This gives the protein CASSRQVDSGNTIYF.

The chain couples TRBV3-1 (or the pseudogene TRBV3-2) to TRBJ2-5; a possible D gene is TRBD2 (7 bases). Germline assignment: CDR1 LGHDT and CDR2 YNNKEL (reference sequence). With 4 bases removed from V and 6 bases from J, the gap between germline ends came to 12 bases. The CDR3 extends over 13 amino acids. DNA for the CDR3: TGTGCCAGCAGCCCGGGGGGCTTGAAGACCCAGTACTTC. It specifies CASSPGGLKTQYF.

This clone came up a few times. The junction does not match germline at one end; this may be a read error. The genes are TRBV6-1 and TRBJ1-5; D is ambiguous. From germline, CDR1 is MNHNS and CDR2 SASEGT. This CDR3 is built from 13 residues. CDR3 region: CASREGAGWTQHF. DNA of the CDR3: TGTGCCAGCAGGGAAGGCGCGGGTTGGACCCAGCATTTT.

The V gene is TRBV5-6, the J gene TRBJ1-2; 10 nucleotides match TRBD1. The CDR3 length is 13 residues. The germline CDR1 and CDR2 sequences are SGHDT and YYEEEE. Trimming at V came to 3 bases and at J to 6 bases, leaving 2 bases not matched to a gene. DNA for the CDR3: TGTGCCAGCAGCTGGGGGACAGGGGATGGCTACACCTTC. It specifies CASSWGTGDGYTF.

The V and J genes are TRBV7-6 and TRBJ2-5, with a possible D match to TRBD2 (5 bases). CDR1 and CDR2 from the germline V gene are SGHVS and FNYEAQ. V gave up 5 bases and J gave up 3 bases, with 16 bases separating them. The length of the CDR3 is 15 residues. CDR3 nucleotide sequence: TGTGCCAGCAGCCCCCTGAGCGGATCTGAAGAGACCCAGTACTTC. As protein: CASSPLSGSEETQYF.

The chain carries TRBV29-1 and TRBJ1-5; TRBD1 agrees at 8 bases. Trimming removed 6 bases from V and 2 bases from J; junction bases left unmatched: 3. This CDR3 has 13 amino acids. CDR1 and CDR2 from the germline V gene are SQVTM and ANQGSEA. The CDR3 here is CSVKTGGNQPQHF. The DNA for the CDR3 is TGCAGCGTAAAGACAGGGGGCAATCAGCCCCAGCATTTT.

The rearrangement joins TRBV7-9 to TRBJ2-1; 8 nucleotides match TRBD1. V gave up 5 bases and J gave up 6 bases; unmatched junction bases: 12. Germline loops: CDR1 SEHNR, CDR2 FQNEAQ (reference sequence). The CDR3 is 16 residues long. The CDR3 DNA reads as TGTGCCAGCAGCGATGTCACAGGGGGAAGTTCCAATGAGCAGTTCTTC. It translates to CASSDVTGGSSNEQFF.